This TCR beta chain was identified in a study of blood T cell repertoires in COVID-19. Turning to the study itself: The United States, Italy and Spain were the sources of the acute and convalescent COVID-19 samples. PBMCs, B-cell-depleted T cells, or T cells were the source of the cDNA or gDNA that made up the material.

Original data processing: Quantification of nucleated cells was approximated via reference gene primer amplification. The table came from immunoSEQ multiplex PCR; TCRdb's copy has only in-frame clones and leaves some out. From that table come the V and J calls and clone size; the DNA was used to work out D and trimming. The sample consists of about 100,000 clones, roughly 90% of them appearing once. The receptor comes from a man aged 55-75 years with acute or convalescent COVID-19. The sample consisted of peripheral blood.

In DNA form, the CDR3 reads TGCGCCAGCAGCTTGGGAAGCCCAACCTCTGGAAACACCATATATTTT. Protein sequence: CASSLGSPTSGNTIYF. The J gene is TRBJ1-3, the V gene TRBV5-1; unclear D gene. Trimming left V 0 bases short and J 0 bases short, with 10 bases between. The CDR3 has 16 residues. Germline CDR1 reads SGHRS; CDR2 reads YFSETQ. Full variable domain (remainder filled in from reference TRBV5-1 and TRBJ1-3): KAGVTQTPRYLIKTRGQQVTLSCSPISGHRSVSWYQQTPGQGLQFLFEYFSETQRNKGNFPGRFSGRQFSNSRSEMNVSTLELGDSALYLCASSLGSPTSGNTIYFGEGSWLTVV.